This is a list of T cell receptor beta chains from one sample in a study of blood T cell repertoires in COVID-19. The assay was immunoSEQ multiplex PCR, and TCRdb's table has in-frame clones only and misses some. The data show under 300,000 clones, under 95% seen once. Material: PBMCs or T cells enriched from blood (not recorded which). The receptors shown here come from a woman between 18 and 29 years old who had recovered from COVID-19. CDR3s include the opening cysteine and the closing phenylalanine or tryptophan. The D gene is left open where the match is weak. Some rows mark clone size as missing; the rest say once, few, many or name a class of expanded clone.

abundance	v_gene	j_gene	d_gene	len	CDR3aa	CDR3nt
-	TRBV11-2	TRBJ1-4	-	14	CASSLLGGVEKLFF	TGTGCCAGCAGCTTATTGGGGGGTGTGGAAAAACTGTTTTTT
-	TRBV2	TRBJ1-2	-	13	CASSREKLYGYTF	TGTGCCAGCAGCCGGGAGAAGCTCTATGGCTACACCTTC
-	TRBV3-1/TRBV3-2	TRBJ1-2	-	15	CASSQAPEGSYGYTF	TGTGCCAGCAGCCAAGCTCCTGAGGGCAGCTATGGCTACACCTTC
-	TRBV7-2	TRBJ1-1	-	14	CASSLKYGGTEAFF	TGTGCCAGCAGCTTAAAGTACGGCGGAACTGAAGCTTTCTTT
-	TRBV11-2	TRBJ1-2	-	13	CASSLGGTDGYTF	TGTGCCAGCAGCTTAGGTGGGACTGATGGCTACACCTTC
-	TRBV29-1	TRBJ2-1	-	13	CSVSSGNNNEQFF	TGCAGCGTTTCGTCAGGAAATAACAATGAGCAGTTCTTC
-	TRBV6-2/TRBV6-3	TRBJ2-7	-	18	CASSPRPAMTDTPYEQYF	TGTGCCAGCAGTCCCCGCCCGGCCATGACGGACACGCCCTACGAGCAGTACTTC
-	TRBV27	TRBJ1-1	-	14	CASSKYPGQPEAFF	TGTGCCAGCAGCAAATATCCCGGACAGCCTGAAGCTTTCTTT
-	TRBV7-5	TRBJ2-5	-	17	CARRRVWLAGVGETQYF	TGTGCCAGAAGAAGGGTTTGGCTAGCGGGAGTCGGAGAGACCCAGTACTTC
-	TRBV6-5	TRBJ2-7	TRBD1	14	CASVTDRGNYEQYF	TGTGCCAGCGTTACGGACAGGGGGAACTACGAGCAGTACTTC
-	TRBV5-5	TRBJ2-1	TRBD1	13	CASSFSTGDEQFF	TGTGCCAGCAGCTTTTCTACAGGGGATGAGCAGTTCTTC
few	TRBV11-3	TRBJ2-2	-	13	CASSRAGTGELFF	TGTGCCAGCAGCAGGGCAGGGACCGGGGAGCTGTTTTTT
once	TRBV28	TRBJ2-7	-	14	CASSLGWSSYEQYF	TGTGCCAGCAGTTTAGGTTGGAGCTCCTACGAGCAGTACTTC
-	TRBV7-3	TRBJ1-1	-	12	CASSLELGEAFF	TGTGCCAGCAGCCTAGAGCTCGGGGAAGCTTTCTTT
once	TRBV27	TRBJ2-2	TRBD2	17	CASSPGLAGDPPGELFF	TGTGCCAGCAGTCCGGGACTAGCGGGAGATCCACCCGGGGAGCTGTTTTTT
-	TRBV29-1	TRBJ1-2	TRBD1	14	CSVEGTGETYGYTF	TGCAGCGTTGAAGGTACAGGGGAGACGTATGGCTACACCTTC
-	TRBV10-3	TRBJ2-1	TRBD2	15	CAIRQTSGRNSEQFF	TGTGCCATCAGACAAACTAGCGGGAGGAACTCTGAGCAGTTCTTC
-	TRBV19	TRBJ1-2	-	14	CASSIAAGRGGYTF	TGTGCCAGTAGTATAGCCGCCGGCAGGGGTGGCTACACCTTC
-	TRBV29-1	TRBJ1-1	TRBD1	12	CSVLDRGTEAFF	TGCAGCGTCTTGGACAGGGGCACTGAAGCTTTCTTT